This section outlines one T cell receptor (beta chain) sequence together with its context. Its antigen target is currently unknown. No base qualities exist here, and no much larger clone lies one base off it. These data are taken from a study of blood T cell repertoires in COVID-19 (dated by TCRdb to between 2020 and 2021). Turning to the overall study: Samples from collaborators originated in the United States, Italy and Spain and spanned both the acute and convalescent phases of COVID-19. The samples were drawn from the first 160 participants of the ongoing ImmuneRACE study and from roughly 1,300 subjects provided by 6 global collaborators. Deeply sampled blood TCRbeta repertoires from subjects exposed to, actively infected with, or recovered from COVID-19 were included in the dataset. The sample metadata nearly always contained a de-identified subject ID, COVID-19 status, age in years and sex. A freely available public database, intended as a resource for researchers studying the immune response to SARS-CoV-2, is where the repertoires were released. The prospective study material was composed of cDNA or gDNA derived from T cells, B-cell-depleted T cells, or PBMCs. Where available, HLA class I and class II types were obtained from metadata supplied by the sample provider rather than from assay-based typing.

Study-level results and caveats: How much clinical and demographic metadata was included differed by source and by participant, and the metadata was provided uncurated.

The immunoSEQ Assay, a bias-controlled multiplex PCR, was used to amplify TCRbeta CDR3 regions from genomic DNA. As for the authors' bioinformatics: Nucleated cell counts per sample were estimated from amplification of reference gene primers within the assay. To quantify the absolute abundance of each unique TCRbeta CDR3 rearrangement, sequence reads were collapsed and filtered. For each sample, productive Simpson clonality was calculated as the square root of Simpson's diversity index over productive rearrangements. In TCRdb, the immuneACCESS table is reduced to in-frame sequences with V and J assigned. These tables do not hold every clone; where another copy was compared, an unresolved V gene accounts for under half, and the others remain unexplained. The V and J calls and the clone size are those of that table, but D and trimming were determined from the DNA. This sample comprises some 71,000 clones, approximately 82% of them detected only once. Approximately 20% of the sample is held by the ten biggest clonotypes.

The collaborating institutions used their own protocols to collect whole blood in K2EDTA tubes. Collaborator samples were shipped for TCRbeta analysis as frozen whole blood, isolated PBMCs, or DNA extracted from either sample type. V was cut back by 0 bases and J by 5 bases, leaving a gap of 3 bases between them. Reading from cysteine to phenylalanine, the CDR3 counts 12 amino acids. Only the CDR3 region is kept as DNA, spanning 36 bases read in frame from base 1. Via the germline V gene, CDR1 is SGHDT and CDR2 YYEEEE. This sequence originates from a woman in her fifties or sixties with acute or convalescent COVID-19. The chain uses TRBV5-6 and TRBJ1-5; no D gene is confidently identified. Sample: peripheral blood. The DNA sequence follows: TGTGCCAGCAGCTTGGGAGATCAGCCCCAGCATTTT. Translated, it gives CASSLGDQPQHF.